This note documents a single T cell receptor beta chain sequence. What it recognizes is unknown. The sample's time point: peripheral blood 6 weeks after treatment start. The sample is drawn from a study of PD-L1 blockade in urothelial cancer. Study-level information: Blood was analyzed 3 weeks (second dose) and 6 weeks after treatment start. Findings and caveats of the study: Tumor-linked clones in blood grew more by 3 weeks in durable-benefit patients.

Sequencing used immunoSEQ multiplex PCR; TCRdb keeps in-frame clones, though not all of them. The sample yields tens of thousands of clones, about 90% seen once. The V and J ends lost 9 bases and 9 bases respectively, with 18 bases between them. Germline V gene lookup returns CDR1 MNHEY and CDR2 SMNVEV (reference sequence). This CDR3 has 13 residues. This chain connects TRBV27 to TRBJ2-1; TRBD2 might be the D (6 bases). Sequenced material: PBMCs, taken around atezolizumab (anti-PD-L1) treatment. The TCR comes from a woman aged 55-75 years with urothelial cancer. DNA for the CDR3: TGTGCCAGGACCAAGGGGAGGAAGGGTGAGCAGTTCTTC. Protein: CARTKGRKGEQFF.